A single sample gave rise to the 13 T cell receptor beta chains below, sequenced in a study of T cell responses to AZD1222 COVID-19 vaccine (dated by TCRdb to 2020 to 2023). Explained via the paper, the time point label denotes: about 28 days (+/-7) after the second vaccine dose. The receptor library was made with the immunoSEQ multiplex PCR assay. TCRdb obtained this table from immuneACCESS and retained in-frame rearrangements with V and J assigned. These tables miss some clones; where compared with another copy, unresolved V genes account for less than half of the shortfall, and the remainder is unexplained. The sample has approximately 140,000 clones on record, roughly 90% of them singletons. 3.3% of the sample belongs to the ten largest clones. The starting material was peripheral blood, obtained 28 days after the second AZD1222 dose. Receptors were obtained from an adult who received the AZD1222 COVID-19 vaccine.

The chain joins TRBV15 to TRBJ1-1, with D tentatively TRBD1 (5 bases). The germline CDR1 and CDR2 sequences are LNHNV and YYDKDF (reference sequence). This CDR3 contains 15 residues. Trimming removed 3 bases at V and 3 bases at J, with 14 bases between. As DNA, the CDR3 is TGTGCCACCAGCAGCCTTTTGGGGGGGTACACTGAAGCTTTCTTT. Translating gives CATSSLLGGYTEAFF.

DNA of the CDR3: TGCAGTGCTAGTCGCCGAAGCGGGGCCACCTACAATGAGCAGTTCTTC. Amino acid sequence: CSASRRSGATYNEQFF. The chain combines TRBV20-1 with TRBJ2-1; TRBD2 aligns across 7 bases. The CDR3 length is 16 residues. Unmatched junction bases numbered 10, after V lost 3 bases and J lost 2 bases. Germline V gene data show CDR1 as DFQATT and CDR2 as SNEGSKA (reference sequence).

The chain carries TRBV19 and TRBJ1-1; TRBD1 might be the D (5 bases). Germline V CDR1 and CDR2: LNHDA, SQIVND (reference sequence). CDR3 length: 14 residues. Trimming took 1 base from V and 1 from J, leaving 7 bases between them. The DNA of the CDR3 is TGTGCCAGTAGTATAGGGGGGGGGAACACTGAAGCTTTCTTT. Encoded protein: CASSIGGGNTEAFF.

V is TRBV24-1 and J is TRBJ2-3; 12 bases fit TRBD2. The germline CDR1 and CDR2 sequences are KGHDR and SFDVKD. This CDR3 region has 17 residues. V was pared by 1 base and J by 8 bases, with 9 bases of the junction left unmatched. CDR3 in amino acids: CATSDFQLAGGGSTQYF. The CDR3 DNA is TGTGCCACCAGTGATTTCCAACTAGCGGGAGGTGGGTCTACGCAGTATTTT.

The chain joins TRBV27 to TRBJ1-1, with 9 bases identical to TRBD1. J lost 10 bases, V lost 3 bases, and 12 bases had no gene match. The germline V gene encodes CDR1 MNHEY and CDR2 SMNVEV (reference sequence). This CDR3 contains 15 residues. The CDR3 reads CASSLDRGFSGGAFF. In DNA form, the CDR3 reads TGTGCCAGCAGTTTGGACAGGGGTTTCTCGGGAGGAGCTTTCTTT.

J is TRBJ2-7 and V is TRBV4-2, with 8 nucleotides matching TRBD1. V was pared by 5 bases and J by 4 bases, with 7 bases of the junction left unmatched. The CDR3 loop spans 14 amino acids. Germline CDR1 and CDR2: LGHNA and YNFKEQ. CDR3: CASSANRGEYEQYF. For the CDR3, the DNA is TGTGCCAGCAGCGCCAACAGGGGGGAGTACGAGCAGTACTTC.

The V and J genes are TRBV15 and TRBJ2-7, with D possibly TRBD2 on 6 matching bases. Germline V gene data show CDR1 as LNHNV and CDR2 as YYDKDF (reference sequence). V lost 0 bases to trimming and J lost 2 bases, with 11 bases between them. The length of the CDR3 is 15 residues. The CDR3 region is CATSRDPTSTYEQYF. Here the CDR3 DNA reads TGTGCCACCAGCAGAGATCCTACTAGCACCTACGAGCAGTACTTC.

The CDR3, as DNA: TGTGCCAGCAGTTACTCGGGCAGAACAGATACGCAGTATTTT. This translates into CASSYSGRTDTQYF. The chain links TRBV6-5 to TRBJ2-3; D remains ambiguous. The CDR3 length is 14 residues. The germline V gene has CDR1 MNHEY and CDR2 SVGAGI. Trimming cost V 0 bases and J 3 bases, with 7 bases left between them.

This clone was seen once. V usage is TRBV6-5 and J usage is TRBJ2-7; D might be TRBD2 (6 bases). V lost 5 bases and J 6 bases, leaving 17 bases between the germline ends. Germline-derived CDR1 and CDR2 are MNHEY and SVGAGI. CDR3 length equals 14 residues. The CDR3 DNA sequence: TGTGCCAGCAGTAGGACTATAGTGGCAGGCGAGCAGTACTTC. Translated, it gives CASSRTIVAGEQYF.

V and J are TRBV4-1 and TRBJ2-7; 8 positions match TRBD1. The ends lost 0 bases at V and 4 bases at J; junction bases unmatched: 5. The CDR3 length is 15 residues. Germline CDR1 is MGHRA and CDR2 is YSYEKL. The CDR3 nucleotides are TGCGCCAGCAGCCAAGATTCCGGACAGGGTTACGAGCAGTACTTC. Protein sequence: CASSQDSGQGYEQYF.

The gene calls are TRBV27 and TRBJ2-4; TRBD1 aligns across 11 bases. With V trimmed by 5 bases and J by 2 bases, 14 bases remained unmatched. The CDR3 sequence is 19 residues long. Germline CDR1 MNHEY, CDR2 SMNVEV (reference sequence). For the CDR3, the DNA is TGTGCCAGCAGTCCTTTCCGGACAGGGGGCTCGCCATCCAAAAACATTCAGTACTTC. This gives the protein CASSPFRTGGSPSKNIQYF.

The chain joins TRBV28 to TRBJ2-7, with TRBD2 as a possible D gene (6 bases). The CDR3 covers 17 residues. Germline CDR1 and CDR2: MDHEN and SYDVKM. V was clipped by 7 bases and J by 1 base, with 23 bases between them. The CDR3 loop reads CASKVGATSRGSYEQYF. In DNA, the CDR3 is TGTGCCAGCAAGGTTGGGGCTACTTCACGGGGGTCCTACGAGCAGTACTTC.

The chain carries TRBV6-5 and TRBJ1-4; the D gene is possibly TRBD1 (6 bases). The CDR3 totals 15 residues. Germline V gives CDR1 MNHEY, CDR2 SVGAGI. V was clipped by 6 bases and J by 3 bases, with 14 bases between them. CDR3 residues: CASSDSQGSNEKLFF. CDR3 DNA: TGTGCCAGCAGCGATTCACAGGGCTCTAATGAAAAACTGTTTTTT.